The 25 T cell receptor beta chains reported below all come from one sample, sequenced in a study of T cell changes during pregnancy in multiple sclerosis (dated by TCRdb to between 2018 and 2021). Libraries came from the immunoSEQ multiplex PCR assay. The table comes from immuneACCESS by way of TCRdb, which keeps in-frame sequences with V and J called. Part of the clones is missing from these tables; in studies checked, under half for an unresolved V gene and the rest for unknown reasons. The sample data list roughly 57,000 clones, and 90% of these were observed just once. Approximately 3% of the sample belongs to the ten largest clones. Sequencing used CD8+ T cells from peripheral blood mononuclear cells, obtained before pregnancy. All receptors derive from a female donor with multiple sclerosis, enrolled in a pregnancy study.

The genes are TRBV9 and TRBJ2-4; weak D call: TRBD2 (5 bases). CDR1 is SGDLS and CDR2 is YYNGEE in the germline V gene. Trimming took 3 bases from V and 7 from J, leaving 8 bases between them. The CDR3 length is 12 residues. The CDR3 reads CASSAGGNIQYF. In nucleotides, the CDR3 is TGTGCCAGCAGCGCCGGCGGGAACATTCAGTACTTC.

The chain employs TRBV27 and TRBJ2-7, with 8 positions matching TRBD1. Germline CDR1 reads MNHEY; CDR2 reads SMNVEV (reference sequence). There are 14 residues in the CDR3. With 4 bases clipped from V and 2 bases from J, the junction kept 4 bases outside the gene matches. CDR3 region: CASSWGTGPYEQYF. The DNA for the CDR3 is TGTGCCAGCAGTTGGGGGACAGGCCCCTACGAGCAGTACTTC.

This sequence joins TRBV6-5 and TRBJ1-1, with D possibly matching TRBD1 (6 bases). The CDR3 spans 15 residues. Germline V gene data show CDR1 as MNHEY and CDR2 as SVGAGI. V was cut by 7 bases and J by 4 bases, with 19 bases left in between. This CDR3 reads CASTGFTGPGTEAFF. The CDR3 bases are TGTGCCAGCACTGGATTTACAGGGCCGGGCACTGAAGCTTTCTTT.

This clone appeared once. V gene TRBV9 combines with J gene TRBJ2-1, with 10 positions matching TRBD2. The germline V gene encodes CDR1 SGDLS and CDR2 YYNGEE. The V gene end was trimmed by 4 bases and the J gene end by 1 base; junction bases not matched to a gene: 8. The CDR3 length is 17 residues. The CDR3 sequence: CASSKIAGGGSYNEQFF. CDR3 nucleotide sequence: TGTGCCAGCAGCAAAATAGCGGGGGGAGGGTCCTACAATGAGCAGTTCTTC. Full variable domain (rest looked up from reference TRBV9 and TRBJ2-1): DSGVTQTPKHLITATGQRVTLRCSPRSGDLSVYWYQQSLDQGLQFLIQYYNGEERAKGNILERFSAQQFPDLHSELNLSSLELGDSALYFCASSKIAGGGSYNEQFFGPGTRLTVL.

The rearrangement links TRBV7-9 to TRBJ2-7, with 9 bases matching TRBD1. Unmatched junction bases numbered 5, after V lost 1 base and J lost 4 bases. Germline-derived CDR1 and CDR2 are SEHNR and FQNEAQ (reference sequence). The CDR3 is 15 residues long. This chain's CDR3 is CASSLEQGADYEQYF. In DNA, the CDR3 is TGTGCCAGCAGCTTAGAACAGGGGGCGGATTACGAGCAGTACTTC.

The chain carries TRBV10-1 and TRBJ2-4; maybe TRBD1 (7 bases). Germline V gene sequence: CDR1 WNHNN, CDR2 SYGVQD (reference sequence). There are 14 residues in the CDR3. CDR3 DNA: TGCGCGAGGCCGGCGGGACAGCGCAAAAACATTCAGTACTTC. It yields the protein CARPAGQRKNIQYF.

This chain links TRBV27 with TRBJ2-7, with 8 nucleotides matching TRBD1. The V segment lost 3 bases and the J segment 1 base; nucleotides outside the gene matches: 8. This CDR3 is built from 16 residues. Germline assignment: CDR1 MNHEY and CDR2 SMNVEV (reference sequence). CDR3 nucleotides: TGTGCCAGCAGTTTGGCGGTCGGGACAGGTTCCTACGAGCAGTACTTC. Amino acid sequence: CASSLAVGTGSYEQYF.

V gene TRBV9 combines with J gene TRBJ2-7; 8 bases agree with TRBD2. V dropped 2 bases and J dropped 5; count of bases not matched to a gene: 6. Looked up from germline, CDR1 is SGDLS and CDR2 is YYNGEE. The CDR3 is made up of 14 amino acids. CDR3 DNA sequence: TGTGCCAGCAGCGTCGGGGGGGCGTCCGACGAGCAGTACTTC. This sequence encodes CASSVGGASDEQYF.

Only one count was recorded for this clone. The chain has TRBV19 and TRBJ2-7, with D possibly TRBD1 on 5 matching bases. Trimming took 3 bases from V and 6 from J, leaving 12 bases between them. This CDR3 is built from 13 residues. CDR1 and CDR2 from the germline V gene are LNHDA and SQIVND (reference sequence). CDR3 protein: CASSIGVGVEQYF. DNA for the CDR3: TGTGCCAGTAGTATCGGTGTAGGGGTCGAGCAGTACTTC.

V is TRBV13 and J is TRBJ2-7, with 8 bases matching TRBD1. Unmatched junction bases numbered 4, after V lost 3 bases and J lost 3 bases. Germline assignment: CDR1 PRHDT and CDR2 FYEKMQ (reference sequence). This CDR3 has 14 residues. CDR3 sequence reads: CASSFKTGVYEQYF. CDR3 nucleotides: TGTGCCAGCAGCTTCAAGACAGGGGTCTACGAGCAGTACTTC.

The chain is built from TRBV9 and TRBJ2-1; 7 nucleotides agree with TRBD2. The germline CDR1 and CDR2 sequences are SGDLS and YYNGEE. This CDR3 is built from 14 residues. Trimming cost V 0 bases and J 7 bases; bases outside gene matches: 4. CDR3 loop: CASSVGGGFNEQFF. The CDR3 DNA reads TGTGCCAGCAGCGTAGGGGGAGGGTTTAATGAGCAGTTCTTC.

V usage is TRBV27 and J usage is TRBJ2-1; TRBD2 aligns across 16 bases. The germline CDR1 and CDR2 sequences are MNHEY and SMNVEV (reference sequence). After removal of 7 bases from V and 9 bases from J, the junction contained 9 bases not matched to a gene. This CDR3 has 16 amino acids. The CDR3: CASKRGLAGGEAEQFF. The CDR3 nucleotides are TGTGCCAGCAAAAGGGGACTAGCGGGGGGGGAGGCTGAGCAGTTCTTC.

V is TRBV5-5 and J is TRBJ2-1; possible D gene TRBD1, 5 bases. CDR3 length: 14 residues. Between the trimmed V and J ends, which lost 0 bases and 2 bases, there was a span of 6 bases. Germline lookup yields CDR1 SGHKS and CDR2 YYEKEE (reference sequence). In DNA, the CDR3 is TGTGCCAGCAGCTTGGAAGGGGCCTACAATGAGCAGTTCTTC. It encodes CASSLEGAYNEQFF.

CDR3 amino acids: CASSLDPGGMNTEAFF. The CDR3 DNA reads as TGTGCCAGCAGCTTGGACCCGGGAGGGATGAACACTGAAGCTTTCTTT. The rearrangement joins TRBV5-4 to TRBJ1-1, with D uncertain. There are 16 residues in the CDR3. Trimming shortened V by 0 bases and J by 0 bases, and 12 bases separated the two germline ends. CDR1 and CDR2 (germline): SGHNT, YYREEE (reference sequence).

The V call is TRBV7-3, the J call TRBJ2-7; 7 bases are a match to TRBD1. With 4 bases clipped from V and 2 bases from J, the junction kept 5 bases outside the gene matches. Germline assignment: CDR1 SGHTA and CDR2 FQGTGA. This CDR3 is 14 amino acids long. The CDR3, as DNA: TGTGCCAGCAGCTCCCTACAGGGGCCCTACGAGCAGTACTTC. It codes for CASSSLQGPYEQYF. The full variable domain, completed using reference TRBV7-3 and TRBJ2-7, is GAGVSQTPSNKVTEKGKYVELRCDPISGHTALYWYRQSLGQGPEFLIYFQGTGAADDSGLPNDRFFAVRPEGSVSTLKIQRTERGDSAVYLCASSSLQGPYEQYFGPGTRLTVT.

V gene TRBV4-3 combines with J gene TRBJ2-5; a weak D match, TRBD1 (6 bases). The DNA matches TRBJ2-7 better at its end, which makes the J call doubtful. The length of the CDR3 is 16 residues. CDR1 and CDR2 (germline): LGHNA, YSLEER. The chain's CDR3 is CASSQDSGQSSYEQYF. The DNA for the CDR3 is TGCGCCAGCAGCCAAGACTCCGGACAGAGCTCCTACGAGCAGTACTTC.

In this sample, this clone turned up once. The gene calls are TRBV4-1 and TRBJ1-2; 7 bases fit TRBD1. Germline trimming cut 4 bases from V and 5 bases from J; bases unmatched to any gene: 10. The CDR3 has 15 residues. Germline V gene sequence: CDR1 MGHRA, CDR2 YSYEKL. CDR3 sequence: CASSLGEDRPYGYTF. The CDR3 DNA reads TGCGCCAGCAGCCTGGGGGAGGACAGGCCGTATGGCTACACCTTC.

In this sample, this clone turned up a few times. V usage is TRBV9 and J usage is TRBJ1-1; D uncertain. Trimming removed 2 bases at V and 6 bases at J, with 11 bases between. The CDR3 runs to 13 residues. Germline values: CDR1 SGDLS, CDR2 YYNGEE. The CDR3 region has the DNA TGTGCCAGCAGCGTCGGGAGTCGCGCTGAAGCTTTCTTT. As protein: CASSVGSRAEAFF.

The chain combines TRBV5-1 with TRBJ1-2, with 11 bases that match TRBD1. Trimming removed 7 bases from V and 6 bases from J; junction bases left unmatched: 11. The germline V gene encodes CDR1 SGHRS and CDR2 YFSETQ. The CDR3 runs 15 residues. The CDR3 nucleotides read TGCGCCAGCGGTACACGGGACAGGGGGGTTGATGGCTACACCTTC. Its translation is CASGTRDRGVDGYTF.

The chain uses TRBV19 and TRBJ2-1; 9 nucleotides align to TRBD2. The germline gives CDR1 LNHDA, CDR2 SQIVND (reference sequence). The CDR3 has 15 amino acids. Unmatched junction bases numbered 5, after V lost 1 base and J lost 7 bases. The CDR3 is CASSIGGGAGNEQFF. CDR3 bases: TGTGCCAGTAGTATAGGCGGGGGGGCCGGTAATGAGCAGTTCTTC.

The rearrangement uses TRBV6-6 and TRBJ2-1; 9 positions match TRBD1. CDR1 MNHNY and CDR2 SVGAGI come from the germline V gene (reference sequence). V was pared by 6 bases and J by 8 bases, with 8 bases of the junction left unmatched. The CDR3 runs 14 residues. CDR3 sequence: CASRGDRDSDEQFF. The CDR3 DNA follows: TGTGCCAGCAGGGGGGACAGGGATTCGGATGAGCAGTTCTTC.

The gene calls are TRBV21-1 and TRBJ1-2; TRBD1 reflects the table's D call only, with no check against the DNA. TRBV21-1 constitutes a pseudogene. The CDR3 is 14 amino acids. CDR3 residues: CASSRRGLGYGYTF. For the CDR3, the DNA is TGTGCCAGCAGTCGAAGGGGGTTGGGCTATGGCTACACCTTC.

The rearrangement uses TRBV7-3 and TRBJ2-7, with 10 bases matching TRBD2. This CDR3 contains 15 residues. Per germline, CDR1 SGHTA and CDR2 FQGTGA. V was pared by 5 bases and J by 6 bases, with 10 bases of the junction left unmatched. The CDR3 region has the DNA TGTGCCAGCAGCCCCACCGGGACTAGCGCGGGCGAGCAGTACTTC. This gives the protein CASSPTGTSAGEQYF.

The chain combines TRBV5-1 with TRBJ2-1; the match to TRBD2 covers 9 bases. CDR1 and CDR2 from the germline V gene are SGHRS and YFSETQ. Trimming removed 5 bases from V and 5 bases from J; junction bases left unmatched: 2. The CDR3 is 13 amino acids. The CDR3 region is CASRAGGDNEQFF. CDR3 sequence (DNA): TGCGCCAGCAGGGCGGGGGGGGACAATGAGCAGTTCTTC. The full variable domain, its missing parts supplied by reference TRBV5-1 and TRBJ2-1, is KAGVTQTPRYLIKTRGQQVTLSCSPISGHRSVSWYQQTPGQGLQFLFEYFSETQRNKGNFPGRFSGRQFSNSRSEMNVSTLELGDSALYLCASRAGGDNEQFFGPGTRLTVL.

The chain has TRBV5-4 and TRBJ1-1; perhaps TRBD1 as D (5 bases). V was shortened by 3 bases and J by 4 bases, with 10 bases between the two germline ends. The CDR3 runs 13 residues. The germline CDR1 and CDR2 sequences are SGHNT and YYREEE (reference sequence). The CDR3 spells CASSSHGGTEAFF. DNA for the CDR3: TGTGCCAGCAGCTCCCACGGGGGCACTGAAGCTTTCTTT.